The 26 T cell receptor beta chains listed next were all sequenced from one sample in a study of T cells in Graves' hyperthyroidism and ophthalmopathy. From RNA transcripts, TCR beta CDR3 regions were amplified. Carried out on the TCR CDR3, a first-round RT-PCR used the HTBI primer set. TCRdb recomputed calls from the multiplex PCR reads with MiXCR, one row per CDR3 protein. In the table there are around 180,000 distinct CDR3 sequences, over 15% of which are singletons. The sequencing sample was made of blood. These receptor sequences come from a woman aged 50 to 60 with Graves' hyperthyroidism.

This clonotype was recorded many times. CDR3: CASSLEQGTPGELFF. Here the CDR3 DNA reads TGCGCCAGCAGCTTGGAACAGGGGACCCCCGGGGAGCTGTTTTTT. The chain joins TRBV5-1 to TRBJ2-2, with 7 positions matching TRBD1. Unmatched junction bases numbered 5, after V lost 0 bases and J lost 6 bases. CDR3 length: 15 residues. Germline-derived CDR1 and CDR2 are SGHRS and YFSETQ.

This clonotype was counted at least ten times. CDR3 DNA: TGTGCCAGCAGCTCCGGACAGGAAAACATTCAGTACTTC. This encodes CASSSGQENIQYF. The chain couples TRBV7-3 to TRBJ2-4; 7 bases are a match to TRBD1. V lost 4 bases, J lost 5 bases, and 2 bases stayed unmatched. The CDR3 has 13 amino acids. Looked up from germline, CDR1 is SGHTA and CDR2 is FQGTGA. Together with reference TRBV7-3 and TRBJ2-4, the CDR3 gives the full variable domain: GAGVSQTPSNKVTEKGKYVELRCDPISGHTALYWYRQSLGQGPEFLIYFQGTGAADDSGLPNDRFFAVRPEGSVSTLKIQRTERGDSAVYLCASSSGQENIQYFGAGTRLSVL.

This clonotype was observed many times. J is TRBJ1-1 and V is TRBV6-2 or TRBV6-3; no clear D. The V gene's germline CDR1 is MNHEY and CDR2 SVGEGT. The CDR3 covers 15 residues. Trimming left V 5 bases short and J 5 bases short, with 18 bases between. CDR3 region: CASSRLGSQLTEAFF. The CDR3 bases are TGTGCCAGCAGTCGCCTCGGCTCCCAATTGACTGAAGCTTTCTTT.

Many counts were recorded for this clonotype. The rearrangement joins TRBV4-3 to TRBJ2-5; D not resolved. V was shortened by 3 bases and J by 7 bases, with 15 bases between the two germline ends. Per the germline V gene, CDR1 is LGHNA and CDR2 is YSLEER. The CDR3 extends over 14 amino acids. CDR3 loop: CASSQRGAGRTQYF. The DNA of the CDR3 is TGCGCCAGCAGCCAGCGCGGAGCCGGACGGACCCAGTACTTC.

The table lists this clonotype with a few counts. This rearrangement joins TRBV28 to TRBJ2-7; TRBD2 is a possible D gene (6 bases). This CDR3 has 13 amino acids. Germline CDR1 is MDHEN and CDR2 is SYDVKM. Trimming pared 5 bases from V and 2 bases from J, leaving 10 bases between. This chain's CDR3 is CASSPPGAYEQYF. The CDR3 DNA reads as TGTGCCAGCAGTCCTCCGGGGGCCTACGAGCAGTACTTC.

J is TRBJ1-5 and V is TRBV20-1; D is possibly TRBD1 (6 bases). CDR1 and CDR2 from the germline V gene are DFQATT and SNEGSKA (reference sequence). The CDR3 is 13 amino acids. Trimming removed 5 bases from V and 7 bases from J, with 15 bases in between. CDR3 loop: CSAADGQSQPQHF. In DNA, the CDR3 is TGCAGTGCTGCGGATGGACAGTCACAGCCCCAGCATTTT.

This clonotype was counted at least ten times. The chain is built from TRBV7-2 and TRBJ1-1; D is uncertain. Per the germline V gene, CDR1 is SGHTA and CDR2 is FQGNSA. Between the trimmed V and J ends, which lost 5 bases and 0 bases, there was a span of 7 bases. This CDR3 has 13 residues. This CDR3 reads CASSRQMNTEAFF. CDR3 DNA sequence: TGTGCCAGCAGCCGGCAAATGAACACTGAAGCTTTCTTT.

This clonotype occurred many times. The CDR3 coding sequence is TGTGCCAGCAGTTGGGACAGGAACTATGGCTACACCTTC. It is translated as CASSWDRNYGYTF. The chain joins TRBV2 to TRBJ1-2; 8 bases agree with TRBD1. The ends lost 5 bases at V and 2 bases at J; junction bases unmatched: 1. The CDR3 runs to 13 residues. Germline V CDR1 and CDR2: SNHLY, FYNNEI.

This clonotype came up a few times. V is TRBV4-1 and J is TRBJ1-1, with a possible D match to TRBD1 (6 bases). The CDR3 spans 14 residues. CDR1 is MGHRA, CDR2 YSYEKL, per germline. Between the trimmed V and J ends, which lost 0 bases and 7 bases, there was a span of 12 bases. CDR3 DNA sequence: TGCGCCAGCAGCCAAGATGCAGGACAGAGTGAAGCTTTCTTT. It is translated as CASSQDAGQSEAFF.

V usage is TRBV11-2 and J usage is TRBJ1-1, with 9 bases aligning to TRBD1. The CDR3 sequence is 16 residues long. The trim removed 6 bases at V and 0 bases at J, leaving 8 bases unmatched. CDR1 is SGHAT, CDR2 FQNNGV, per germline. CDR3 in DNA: TGTGCCAGCAGGCGACAGGGGGGATCGATGAACACTGAAGCTTTCTTT. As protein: CASRRQGGSMNTEAFF.

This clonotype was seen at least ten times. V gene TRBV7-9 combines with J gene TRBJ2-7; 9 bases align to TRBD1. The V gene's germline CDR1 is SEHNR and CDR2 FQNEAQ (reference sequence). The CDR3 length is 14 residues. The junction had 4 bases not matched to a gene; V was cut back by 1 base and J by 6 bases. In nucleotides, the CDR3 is TGTGCCAGCAGCTTAGTAGGGACAGGGTTCGAGCAGTACTTC. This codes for CASSLVGTGFEQYF.

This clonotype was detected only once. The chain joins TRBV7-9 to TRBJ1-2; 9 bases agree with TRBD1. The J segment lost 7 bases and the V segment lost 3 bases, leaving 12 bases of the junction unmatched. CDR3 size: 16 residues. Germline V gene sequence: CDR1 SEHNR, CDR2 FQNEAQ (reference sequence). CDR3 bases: TGTGCCAGCAGCTTGAAACAGGGGGCGCTCCCCGCTGGCTACACCTTC. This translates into CASSLKQGALPAGYTF.

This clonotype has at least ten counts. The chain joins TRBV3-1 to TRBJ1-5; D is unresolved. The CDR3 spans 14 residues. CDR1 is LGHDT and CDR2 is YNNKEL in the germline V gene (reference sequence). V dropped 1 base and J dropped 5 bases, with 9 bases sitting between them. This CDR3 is CASSQGAAYQPQHF. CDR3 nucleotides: TGTGCCAGCAGCCAAGGGGCAGCCTATCAGCCCCAGCATTTT. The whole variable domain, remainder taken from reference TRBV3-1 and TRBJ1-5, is DTAVSQTPKYLVTQMGNDKSIKCEQNLGHDTMYWYKQDSKKFLKIMFSYNNKELIINETVPNRFSPKSPDKAHLNLHINSLELGDSAVYFCASSQGAAYQPQHFGDGTRLSIL.

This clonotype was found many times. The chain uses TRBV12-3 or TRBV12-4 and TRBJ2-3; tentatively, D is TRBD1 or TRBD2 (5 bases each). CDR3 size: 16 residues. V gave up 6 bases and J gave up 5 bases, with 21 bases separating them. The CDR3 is CASSPAGTFLKDTQYF. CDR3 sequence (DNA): TGTGCCAGCAGCCCCGCCGGGACCTTTTTGAAAGATACGCAGTATTTT.

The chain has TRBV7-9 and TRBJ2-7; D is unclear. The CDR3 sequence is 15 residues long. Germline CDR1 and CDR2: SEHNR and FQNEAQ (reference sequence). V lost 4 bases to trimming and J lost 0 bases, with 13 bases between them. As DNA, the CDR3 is TGTGCCAGCAGCTCCGGAAGCTTGAGCTCCTACGAGCAGTACTTC. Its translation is CASSSGSLSSYEQYF.

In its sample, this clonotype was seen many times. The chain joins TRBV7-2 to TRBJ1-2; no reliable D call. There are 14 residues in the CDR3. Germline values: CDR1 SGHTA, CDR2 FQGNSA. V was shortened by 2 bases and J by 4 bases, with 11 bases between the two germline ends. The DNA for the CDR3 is TGTGCCAGCAGCTTAACGTGGCAGACCTATGGCTACACCTTC. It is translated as CASSLTWQTYGYTF.

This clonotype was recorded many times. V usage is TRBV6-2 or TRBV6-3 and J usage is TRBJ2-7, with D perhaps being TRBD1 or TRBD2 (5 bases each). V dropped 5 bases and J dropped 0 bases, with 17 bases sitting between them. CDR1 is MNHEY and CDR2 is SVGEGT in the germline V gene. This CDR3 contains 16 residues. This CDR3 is CASSRPGTASSYEQYF. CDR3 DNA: TGTGCCAGCAGTCGGCCGGGGACCGCGAGCTCCTACGAGCAGTACTTC.

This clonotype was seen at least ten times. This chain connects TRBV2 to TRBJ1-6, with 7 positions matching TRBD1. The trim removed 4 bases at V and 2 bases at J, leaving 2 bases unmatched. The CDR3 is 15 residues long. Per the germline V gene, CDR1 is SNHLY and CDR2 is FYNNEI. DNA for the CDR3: TGTGCCAGCAGTGTGACAGGGACCTATAATTCACCCCTCCACTTT. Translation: CASSVTGTYNSPLHF.

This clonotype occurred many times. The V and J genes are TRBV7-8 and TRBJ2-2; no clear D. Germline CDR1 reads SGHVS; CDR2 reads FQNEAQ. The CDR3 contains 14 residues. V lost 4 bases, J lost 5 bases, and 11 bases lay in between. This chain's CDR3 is CASSSPLETGELFF. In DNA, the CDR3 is TGTGCCAGCAGCTCCCCGCTGGAAACCGGGGAGCTGTTTTTT.

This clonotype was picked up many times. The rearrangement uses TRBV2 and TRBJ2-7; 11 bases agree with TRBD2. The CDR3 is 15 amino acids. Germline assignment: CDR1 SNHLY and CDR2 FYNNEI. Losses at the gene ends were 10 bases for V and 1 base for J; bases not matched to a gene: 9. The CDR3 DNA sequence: TGTGCCATCTTAGGCCCTAGCGGGGGGTCCTACGAGCAGTACTTC. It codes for CAILGPSGGSYEQYF. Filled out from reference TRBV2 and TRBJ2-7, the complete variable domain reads EPEVTQTPSHQVTQMGQEVILRCVPISNHLYFYWYRQILGQKVEFLVSFYNNEISEKSEIFDDQFSVERPDGSNFTLKIRSTKLEDSAMYFCAILGPSGGSYEQYFGPGTRLTVT.

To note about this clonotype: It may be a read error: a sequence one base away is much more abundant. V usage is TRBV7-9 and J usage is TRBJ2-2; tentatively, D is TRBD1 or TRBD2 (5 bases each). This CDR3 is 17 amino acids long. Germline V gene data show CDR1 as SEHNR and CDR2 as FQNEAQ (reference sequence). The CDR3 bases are TGTGCCAGCACCAGGGACGGAGGAAGTCTAAAGACCGGGGAGCCGTTTTTT. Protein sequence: CASTRDGGSLKTGEPFF.

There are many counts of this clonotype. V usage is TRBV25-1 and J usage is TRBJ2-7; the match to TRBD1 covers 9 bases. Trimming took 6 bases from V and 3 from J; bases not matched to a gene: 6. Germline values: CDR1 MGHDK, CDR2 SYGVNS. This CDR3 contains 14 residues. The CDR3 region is CASRGTGRGYEQYF. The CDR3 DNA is TGTGCCAGCAGAGGGACAGGGAGAGGCTACGAGCAGTACTTC.

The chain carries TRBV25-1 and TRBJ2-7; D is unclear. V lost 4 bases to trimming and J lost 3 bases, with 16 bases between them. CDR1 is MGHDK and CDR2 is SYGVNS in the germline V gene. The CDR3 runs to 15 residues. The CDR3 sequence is CASSVHRATFYEQYF. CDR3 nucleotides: TGTGCCAGCAGTGTACACCGGGCGACTTTCTACGAGCAGTACTTC.

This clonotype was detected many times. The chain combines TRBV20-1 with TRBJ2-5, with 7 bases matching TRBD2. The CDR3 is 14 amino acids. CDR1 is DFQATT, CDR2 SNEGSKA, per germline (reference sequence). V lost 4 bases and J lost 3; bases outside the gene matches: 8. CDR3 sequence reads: CSANLRSGEETQYF. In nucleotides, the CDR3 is TGCAGTGCTAACTTAAGAAGCGGGGAAGAGACCCAGTACTTC.

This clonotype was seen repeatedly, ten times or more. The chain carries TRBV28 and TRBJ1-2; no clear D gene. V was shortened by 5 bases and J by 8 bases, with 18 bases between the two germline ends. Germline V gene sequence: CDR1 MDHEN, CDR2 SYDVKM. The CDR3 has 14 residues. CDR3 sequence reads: CASSARAARRGYTF. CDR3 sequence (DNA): TGTGCCAGCAGTGCGCGAGCCGCTCGGCGGGGCTACACCTTC.

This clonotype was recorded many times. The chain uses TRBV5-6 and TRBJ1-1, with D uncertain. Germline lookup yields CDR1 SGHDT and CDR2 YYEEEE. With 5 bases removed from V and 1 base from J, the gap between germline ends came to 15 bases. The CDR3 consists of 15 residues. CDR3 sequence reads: CASSLRPRWNTEAFF. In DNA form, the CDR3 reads TGTGCCAGCAGTCTGAGGCCTCGTTGGAACACTGAAGCTTTCTTT.